This T cell receptor beta chain was sequenced for a study of beta chain features in type 1 diabetes. General study findings and limits: PCR might preferentially amplify shorter templates, equally in patients and controls.

This clone was seen only once. Its target is unknown. Per germline, CDR1 MNHEY and CDR2 SVGAGI. Trimming left V 6 bases short and J 2 bases short, with 13 bases between. CDR3 length: 14 amino acids. Investigators reverse transcribed all isolated RNA, so they sequenced expressed TCRB transcripts. Assay used: immunoSEQ multiplex PCR; TCRdb lists only in-frame clones, some missing. The repertoire holds 120,000 to 150,000 clones, with over 8% as singletons. V usage is TRBV6-5 and J usage is TRBJ2-5; perhaps TRBD1 as D (6 bases). The clonotype comes from a woman in her thirties or forties in good health. Specimen: central memory CD4+ T cells from blood. The CDR3 DNA reads as TGTGCCAGCAGAAGACAGGTTTTACAAGAGACCCAGTACTTC. Amino acids: CASRRQVLQETQYF.